These 11 T cell receptor beta chains originate from one sample sequenced in a study of T-cell memory formation after mild COVID-19. TCRdb redid the calling of the 5' RACE reads with MiXCR, one entry per CDR3 protein. The sample contains 310,000 or so distinct CDR3 sequences, about 16% of which appear only once. Sequenced: PBMCs or a T cell subset sorted from them (not recorded which). The source is a man younger than 35 who had mild COVID-19 (a few samples of this study predate the infection). Cell type and time point are not known.

In its sample, this clonotype was seen a few times. The chain uses TRBV27 and TRBJ1-3; a possible D gene is TRBD1 (6 bases). The ends were cut back, 6 bases at V and 4 bases at J, with 13 bases in the middle. Germline-derived CDR1 and CDR2 are MNHEY and SMNVEV (reference sequence). CDR3 size: 14 residues. This CDR3 reads CASRQQGSGNTIYF. CDR3 coding DNA: TGTGCCAGCAGGCAACAGGGATCCGGAAACACCATATATTTT.

This clonotype was counted a few times. The genes are TRBV6-1 and TRBJ1-2; D gene unclear. The V gene lost 4 bases and the J gene lost 2 bases, with 17 bases spanning the gap. Per germline, CDR1 MNHNS and CDR2 SASEGT. This CDR3 is 16 amino acids long. CDR3: CASSATGRQENYGYTF. The CDR3 region has the DNA TGTGCCAGCAGTGCAACGGGGAGGCAGGAGAACTATGGCTACACCTTC.

This clonotype was seen only a few times. CDR3 sequence reads: CASSLPGRTKGEQYF. In nucleotides, the CDR3 is TGTGCCAGCAGCTTACCCGGACGGACGAAAGGCGAGCAGTACTTC. The chain carries TRBV11-2 and TRBJ2-7; D ambiguous. Looked up from germline, CDR1 is SGHAT and CDR2 is FQNNGV. The CDR3 contains 15 residues. V dropped 2 bases and J dropped 6 bases, with 17 bases sitting between them.

This chain joins TRBV11-2 and TRBJ1-5, with D hard to call. CDR3 length: 13 amino acids. The V gene's germline CDR1 is SGHAT and CDR2 FQNNGV. Trimming pared 5 bases from V and 0 bases from J, leaving 5 bases between. This chain's CDR3 is CASSVYSNQPQHF. The CDR3 DNA follows: TGTGCCAGCAGCGTTTATAGCAATCAGCCCCAGCATTTT.

The chain employs TRBV7-2 and TRBJ2-7, with 12 nucleotides matching TRBD1. This CDR3 region has 15 residues. Germline loops: CDR1 SGHTA, CDR2 FQGNSA. Unmatched junction bases numbered 9, after V lost 5 bases and J lost 7 bases. The CDR3: CASSDQGQGAREQYF. CDR3 DNA: TGTGCCAGCAGCGACCAGGGACAGGGGGCTCGGGAGCAGTACTTC.

This clonotype was seen more than once but under ten times. This CDR3 is CAWRTRGLNTEAFF. DNA of the CDR3: TGTGCCTGGAGAACGCGGGGACTGAACACTGAAGCTTTCTTT. The chain combines TRBV30 with TRBJ1-1; tentatively, D is TRBD1 (5 bases). Germline-derived CDR1 and CDR2 are GTSNPN and SVGIG (reference sequence). Trimming took 3 bases from V and 0 from J, leaving 11 bases between them. The CDR3 sequence is 14 residues long.

This clonotype was seen a few times. This chain joins TRBV12-3 or TRBV12-4 and TRBJ1-1; 8 nucleotides agree with TRBD1. The CDR3 consists of 14 residues. With V trimmed by 7 bases and J by 0 bases, 4 bases remained unmatched. In nucleotides, the CDR3 is TGTGCCAGCACCCTGGACAGGGTGAACACTGAAGCTTTCTTT. It is translated as CASTLDRVNTEAFF.

This clonotype turned up a few times. The chain couples TRBV5-6 to TRBJ2-7; D is perhaps TRBD1 (6 bases). Germline CDR1 is SGHDT and CDR2 is YYEEEE. This CDR3 is 12 amino acids long. Between the trimmed V and J ends, which lost 5 bases and 4 bases, there was a span of 10 bases. The CDR3 nucleotides are TGTGCCAGCAGTCGGGACAAATACGAGCAGTACGTC. As protein: CASSRDKYEQYV.

This clonotype was picked up a small number of times. The chain uses TRBV7-8 and TRBJ1-2; D is unresolved. V was shortened by 4 bases and J by 4 bases, with 13 bases between the two germline ends. Germline CDR1 SGHVS, CDR2 FQNEAQ. CDR3 length: 14 amino acids. CDR3 region: CASSSARAGYGYTF. Written as DNA, the CDR3 is TGTGCCAGCAGCTCAGCAAGGGCGGGCTATGGCTACACCTTC.

The V and J genes are TRBV4-1 and TRBJ2-7, with TRBD1 as a possible D gene (6 bases). Germline CDR1 MGHRA, CDR2 YSYEKL. The V gene lost 3 bases and the J gene lost 0 bases, with 9 bases spanning the gap. CDR3 length: 14 residues. CDR3: CASSHRTVSYEQYF. Written as DNA, the CDR3 is TGCGCCAGCAGCCATAGGACAGTCTCCTACGAGCAGTACTTC.

The chain carries TRBV4-3 and TRBJ1-1; maybe TRBD1 (5 bases). Looked up from germline, CDR1 is LGHNA and CDR2 is YSLEER. Trimming took 0 bases from V and 6 from J, leaving 14 bases between them. There are 15 residues in the CDR3. In nucleotides, the CDR3 is TGCGCCAGCAGCCAAGAAAGGGGCGGCTCCTCTGAAGCTTTCTTT. Amino acid sequence: CASSQERGGSSEAFF.